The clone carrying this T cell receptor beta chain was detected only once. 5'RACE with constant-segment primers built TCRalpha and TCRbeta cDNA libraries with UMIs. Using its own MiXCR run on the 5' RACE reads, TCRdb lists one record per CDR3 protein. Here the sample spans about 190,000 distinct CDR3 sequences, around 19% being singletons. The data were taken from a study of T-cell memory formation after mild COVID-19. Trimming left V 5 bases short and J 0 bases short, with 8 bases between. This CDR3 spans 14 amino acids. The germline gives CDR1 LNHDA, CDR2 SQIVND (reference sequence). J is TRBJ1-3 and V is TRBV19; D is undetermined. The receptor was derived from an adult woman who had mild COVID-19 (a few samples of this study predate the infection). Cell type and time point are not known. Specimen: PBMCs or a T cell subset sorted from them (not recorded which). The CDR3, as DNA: TGTGCCAGTAGTGGAGTTTACTCTGGAAACACCATATATTTT. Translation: CASSGVYSGNTIYF.